A selection of T cell receptor beta chains follows, all from one sample in a study of T-cell reconstitution after alpha-beta-depleted transplantation in children. TCRdb ran MiXCR on the PCR reads and lists one entry per CDR3 protein. Counted here are 450,000 to 600,000 distinct CDR3 sequences, 30% to 35% occurring once; the ten biggest clones make up around 2.5%. The specimen was PBMCs from the stem cell graft donor, collected from the stem cell graft. All receptors derive from a human donor who donated a stem cell graft to a child with aplastic anemia. The CDR3 runs from the conserved cysteine through the conserved F or W. The D gene is left open where the match is weak. Some rows have no size entry. The others give once, few or many, or a class for an expanded clone.

>TRBV7-2|-|TRBJ2-3|-|13
TGTGCCAGCAGCTTACTCCAAACAGATACGCAGTATTTT
CASSLLQTDTQYF
>TRBV29-1|TRBD2|TRBJ2-1|-|13
TGCAGCGTTGTGCTAGCGGCCTACAATGAGCAGTTCTTC
CSVVLAAYNEQFF
>TRBV10-2|-|TRBJ1-2|few|14
TGCGCCAGCAGTGAACCGGGATCAGTAGATGGCTACACCTTC
CASSEPGSVDGYTF
>TRBV29-1|TRBD1|TRBJ2-7|few|12
TGCAGCGTCGGAGGACAGGGGGGTGAGCAGTACTTC
CSVGGQGGEQYF
>TRBV20-1|-|TRBJ1-3|few|14
TGCAGTGCTACTGACAGGAGCTCTGGAAACACCATATATTTT
CSATDRSSGNTIYF
>TRBV7-2|TRBD1|TRBJ2-7|-|12
TGTGCCAGTACCAGGACAGGGTACGAGCAGTACTTC
CASTRTGYEQYF
>TRBV12-3/TRBV12-4|TRBD2|TRBJ2-1|-|18
TGTGCCAGCAGTTTAGGTCTAGCGGGAGAACCTCTGAAGGATGAGCAGTTCTTC
CASSLGLAGEPLKDEQFF
>TRBV29-1|TRBD2|TRBJ2-6|-|19
TGCAGCGTCTCGCCCTTAGCGGGAGGACCAAGCTCTGGGGCCAACGTCCTGACTTTC
CSVSPLAGGPSSGANVLTF
>TRBV28|TRBD2|TRBJ2-1|-|15
TGTGCCAGCAGTTTGGGCGGGAGGGTGTACAATGAGCAGTTCTTC
CASSLGGRVYNEQFF
>TRBV5-1|-|TRBJ1-4|few|20
TGCGCCAGCAGCTTGGGAAGGACGCAGGGAGGATGGGCGGCTAATGAAAAACTGTTTTTT
CASSLGRTQGGWAANEKLFF
>TRBV7-9|-|TRBJ2-1|few|16
TGTGCCAGCATCGACCTAGACGTTTCCTCCTACAATGAGCAGTTCTTC
CASIDLDVSSYNEQFF
>TRBV5-1|-|TRBJ2-1|few|15
TGCGCCAGCAGCCAACCTTTGGGTTCAGGGAATGAGCAGTTCTTC
CASSQPLGSGNEQFF
>TRBV27|-|TRBJ1-1|-|15
TGTGCCAGCAGGTTACAGGGTTGGGGGAACACTGAAGCTTTCTTT
CASRLQGWGNTEAFF
>TRBV7-2|-|TRBJ2-7|-|14
TGTGCCAGCAGCTCGGGCCCGCGAGGCTACGAGCAGTACTTC
CASSSGPRGYEQYF
>TRBV20-1|-|TRBJ2-2|-|15
TGCAGTGCTAGAGATCGCCAGGGCCGGCCCGGGGAGCTGTTTTTT
CSARDRQGRPGELFF
>TRBV20-1|TRBD2|TRBJ2-3|-|19
TGCAGTGCTAGAGCCTTGCCGACTAGCGGGGGTTCGAGCACAGATACGCAGTATTTT
CSARALPTSGGSSTDTQYF
>TRBV4-2|-|TRBJ1-5|-|16
TGTGCCAGCAGCCAAGAGGACACTCGGAGCAATCAGCCCCAGCATTTT
CASSQEDTRSNQPQHF
>TRBV12-3/TRBV12-4|TRBD2|TRBJ2-1|-|17
TGTGCCAGCAGTTTGCGACTAGCGGGAGGGCCTTGGAATGAGCAGTTCTTC
CASSLRLAGGPWNEQFF
>TRBV9|TRBD2|TRBJ2-1|-|15
TGTGCCAGCACCCGACGGGGACTAGCGGCAAATGAGCAGTTCTTC
CASTRRGLAANEQFF
>TRBV29-1|-|TRBJ1-5|few|17
TGCAGCGTTTCGACTTCGACCGGGCGGGGGAGCAATCAGCCCCAGCATTTT
CSVSTSTGRGSNQPQHF
>TRBV20-1|-|TRBJ2-5|-|14
TGCAGTGCCACCCCAGGAACGGATTTGGAGACCCAGTACTTC
CSATPGTDLETQYF
>TRBV5-5|-|TRBJ2-7|-|13
TGTGCCAGCAGCTCAAACAGGGTTTACGAGCAGTACTTC
CASSSNRVYEQYF
>TRBV20-1|TRBD2|TRBJ2-3|-|14
TGCAGTGCAAAAACTAGCGGGAGGGCAGATACGCAGTATTTT
CSAKTSGRADTQYF
>TRBV12-3/TRBV12-4|-|TRBJ1-4|few|16
TGTGCCAGCCATAGGGCGGCGGTCGGAACTAATGAAAAACTGTTTTTT
CASHRAAVGTNEKLFF
>TRBV12-3/TRBV12-4|-|TRBJ2-7|many|14
TGTGCCAGCAGGTATTCCGGGGGCGGCTACGAGCAGTACTTC
CASRYSGGGYEQYF
>TRBV4-3|-|TRBJ2-2|few|15
TGCGCCAGCAGCCCCTGGGGGACGAACACCGGGGAGCTGTTTTTT
CASSPWGTNTGELFF